The 16 T cell receptor beta chains reported below all come from one sample, sequenced in a study of identical twins. TCRdb reprocessed the 5' RACE reads via MiXCR and lists one record per CDR3 protein. The repertoire holds around 680,000 distinct CDR3 sequences, with around 8.6% as singletons. The same data also contributed to another study, on yellow fever vaccine responses in identical twins.

Sequencing input: PBMCs. The receptors come from a woman aged 18-35 years in good health.

This clonotype occurred a few times. This chain links TRBV5-6 with TRBJ2-5, with TRBD1 identical over 8 bases. This CDR3 contains 15 residues. The ends lost 1 base at V and 3 bases at J; junction bases unmatched: 5. The germline CDR1 and CDR2 sequences are SGHDT and YYEEEE. The CDR3 coding sequence is TGTGCCAGCAGCTTGTTGTCAGGGGGCAAAGAGACCCAGTACTTC. Translation: CASSLLSGGKETQYF.

A few counts support this clonotype. The J gene is TRBJ2-1, the V gene TRBV7-9, with 10 nucleotides matching TRBD2. The V and J ends lost 5 bases and 4 bases, in that order; junction bases with no gene match: 8. The germline gives CDR1 SEHNR, CDR2 FQNEAQ (reference sequence). This CDR3 contains 16 residues. The CDR3 DNA reads as TGTGCCAGCAGCAACCCCCGGACTAGCGGATACAATGAGCAGTTCTTC. Translation: CASSNPRTSGYNEQFF.

The CDR3 nucleotides read TGTGCCAGCAGCTTACGTTTCGGCGAGAATGAGCAGTTCTTC. Protein sequence: CASSLRFGENEQFF. The chain employs TRBV7-3 and TRBJ2-1; D is unresolved. CDR1 is SGHTA, CDR2 FQGTGA, per germline. CDR3 length: 14 residues. V was pared by 2 bases and J by 7 bases, with 12 bases between.

This clonotype showed up many times. CDR3: CASRGTANTEAFF. CDR3 DNA sequence: TGTGCCAGCAGAGGGACAGCGAACACTGAAGCTTTCTTT. This rearrangement joins TRBV12-3 or TRBV12-4 to TRBJ1-1, with 7 bases that match TRBD1. CDR3 size: 13 residues. The junction had 2 bases not matched to a gene; V was cut back by 6 bases and J by 1 base.

The chain is built from TRBV7-2 and TRBJ2-1, with TRBD2 matching 9 bases. J gave up 5 bases and V 3 bases, and 8 bases lay outside the gene matches. The CDR3 loop spans 16 amino acids. Germline-derived CDR1 and CDR2 are SGHTA and FQGNSA. The DNA of the CDR3 is TGTGCCAGCAGCTTTAAGAGCGGGAGGTTTAACAATGAGCAGTTCTTC. Translated: CASSFKSGRFNNEQFF.

The sample holds a few counts of this clonotype. The chain has TRBV7-2 and TRBJ2-1; 13 positions agree with TRBD2. V was pared by 2 bases and J by 8 bases, with 9 bases of the junction left unmatched. Germline V gene sequence: CDR1 SGHTA, CDR2 FQGNSA. This CDR3 region has 17 residues. The chain's CDR3 is CASSLRGTSGGEDEQFF. For the CDR3, the DNA is TGTGCCAGCAGCTTAAGGGGCACTAGCGGGGGGGAGGATGAGCAGTTCTTC.

The J gene is TRBJ1-6, the V gene TRBV11-1; D gene uncertain. CDR3 length: 19 residues. From germline, CDR1 is SGHAT and CDR2 FQDESV (reference sequence). V lost 1 base to trimming and J lost 7 bases, with 23 bases between them. This chain's CDR3 is CASSLENMAGSGENSPLHF. DNA for the CDR3: TGTGCCAGCAGCTTAGAAAATATGGCGGGATCCGGAGAAAATTCACCCCTCCACTTT.

The chain has TRBV2 and TRBJ2-1, with D perhaps being TRBD1 or TRBD2 (5 bases each). The V gene's germline CDR1 is SNHLY and CDR2 FYNNEI. Between the trimmed V and J ends, which lost 6 bases and 0 bases, there was a span of 12 bases. The CDR3 is made up of 15 amino acids. The CDR3 sequence: CASRSGRSSYNEQFF. The CDR3 DNA reads as TGTGCCAGCAGGTCGGGACGGAGCTCCTACAATGAGCAGTTCTTC.

The chain links TRBV4-2 to TRBJ2-7, with D possibly matching TRBD2 (6 bases). V dropped 3 bases and J dropped 3 bases, with 15 bases sitting between them. The germline V gene encodes CDR1 LGHNA and CDR2 YNFKEQ. This CDR3 has 15 amino acids. CDR3 region: CASSQTSGTGYEQYF. CDR3 nucleotides: TGTGCCAGCAGCCAGACGTCCGGGACTGGCTACGAGCAGTACTTC.

This sequence joins TRBV28 and TRBJ2-7, with a possible D match to TRBD1 (5 bases). Per the germline V gene, CDR1 is MDHEN and CDR2 is SYDVKM. V lost 7 bases, J lost 2 bases, and 15 bases lay in between. The CDR3 covers 14 residues. The DNA of the CDR3 is TGTGCCAGCACTGAGAGCAGGGCCACCTACGAGCAGTACTTC. This translates into CASTESRATYEQYF.

This clonotype showed up just a few times. This chain links TRBV20-1 with TRBJ1-1, with D possibly matching TRBD1 (5 bases). The CDR3 is 13 amino acids. From germline, CDR1 is DFQATT and CDR2 SNEGSKA (reference sequence). The V and J ends lost 3 bases and 2 bases respectively, with 10 bases between them. CDR3 DNA: TGCAGTGCTAGGGCAGGGCATAACACTGAAGCTTTCTTT. Protein: CSARAGHNTEAFF.

The table lists this clonotype with a few counts. This chain connects TRBV29-1 to TRBJ2-7; perhaps TRBD1 as D (6 bases). From germline, CDR1 is SQVTM and CDR2 ANQGSEA. V shed 7 bases and J shed 3 bases, with 13 bases lying between them. CDR3 length: 12 amino acids. The CDR3 DNA follows: TGCAGCGCCCAGGGGTCCTTCTACGAGCAGTACTTC. This codes for CSAQGSFYEQYF.

Note on this clonotype: The junction and the germline gene differ at one end; a read error may be behind it. The V and J genes are TRBV4-3 and TRBJ2-1, with no clear D. The CDR3 length is 14 residues. Germline V gives CDR1 LGHNA, CDR2 YSLEER. The CDR3 sequence: CASSQDRAYKEQFF. For the CDR3, the DNA is TGCGCCAGCAGCCAAGACCGGGCCTACAAGGAGCAGTTCTTC.

The genes are TRBV20-1 and TRBJ1-4, with D unclear. The CDR3 spans 14 residues. Germline CDR1 is DFQATT and CDR2 is SNEGSKA (reference sequence). V lost 5 bases and J lost 0, with 10 bases in between. The CDR3 sequence is CSAPREATNEKLFF. CDR3 nucleotide sequence: TGCAGTGCTCCGCGGGAGGCAACTAATGAAAAACTGTTTTTT.

The rearrangement joins TRBV6-2 or TRBV6-3 to TRBJ2-5, with D maybe TRBD1 (6 bases). Germline V gene lookup returns CDR1 MNHEY and CDR2 SVGEGT. Trimming took 8 bases from V and 5 from J, leaving 15 bases between them. The CDR3 has 13 residues. This CDR3 reads CASQDGQWETQYF. In DNA form, the CDR3 reads TGTGCCAGCCAAGACGGACAGTGGGAGACCCAGTACTTC.

The gene calls are TRBV19 and TRBJ1-2, with 9 bases identical to TRBD1. The CDR3 has 18 residues. Per germline, CDR1 LNHDA and CDR2 SQIVND (reference sequence). The V segment lost 8 bases and the J segment 0 bases; nucleotides outside the gene matches: 16. This chain's CDR3 is CASEATRTGVVANYGYTF. The CDR3 DNA sequence: TGTGCCAGTGAGGCAACGAGGACAGGGGTTGTAGCTAACTATGGCTACACCTTC. Looking up the rest from reference TRBV19 and TRBJ1-2 gives the full variable domain: DGGITQSPKYLFRKEGQNVTLSCEQNLNHDAMYWYRQDPGQGLRLIYYSQIVNDFQKGDIAEGYSVSREKKESFPLTVTSAQKNPTAFYLCASEATRTGVVANYGYTFGSGTRLTVV.